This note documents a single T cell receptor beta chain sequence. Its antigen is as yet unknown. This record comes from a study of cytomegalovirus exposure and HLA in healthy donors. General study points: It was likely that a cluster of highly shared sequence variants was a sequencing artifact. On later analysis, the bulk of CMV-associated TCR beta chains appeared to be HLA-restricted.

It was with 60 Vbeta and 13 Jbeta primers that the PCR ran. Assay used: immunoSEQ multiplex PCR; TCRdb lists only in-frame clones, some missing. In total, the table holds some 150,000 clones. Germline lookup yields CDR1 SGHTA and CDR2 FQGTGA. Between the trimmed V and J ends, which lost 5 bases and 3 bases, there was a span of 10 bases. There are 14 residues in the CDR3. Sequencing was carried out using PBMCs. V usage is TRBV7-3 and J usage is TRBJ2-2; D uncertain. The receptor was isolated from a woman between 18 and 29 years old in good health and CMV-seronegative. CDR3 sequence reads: CASSRSRDTGELFF. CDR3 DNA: TGTGCCAGCAGCAGAAGTCGGGACACCGGGGAGCTGTTTTTT.